One and the same sample provided the 18 T cell receptor beta chains below, sequenced in a study of human T cells and chemical hapten exposure. Using its own MiXCR run on the RACE reads, TCRdb lists one record per CDR3 protein. The table shows 300,000 to 400,000 distinct CDR3 sequences, with about 7% occurring only once. Time point defined: patch test 1, 2 weeks after DPC sensitization. Treatment meaning: therapeutic diphenylcyclopropenone sensitization with weekly scalp DPC. Material: whole blood, obtained in connection with sensitization to the hapten diphenylcyclopropenone (DPC). The receptors stem from a woman aged 18-35 years with alopecia areata. Some clones in this sample may be carry-over from other donors' samples.

The chain carries TRBV29-1 and TRBJ1-2, with 7 positions matching TRBD1. Germline CDR1 reads SQVTM; CDR2 reads ANQGSEA. V gave up 5 bases and J gave up 6 bases; unmatched junction bases: 3. The CDR3 extends over 11 amino acids. For the CDR3, the DNA is TGCAGCGTTCGACAGGGCGATGGCTACACCTTC. This encodes CSVRQGDGYTF.

This clonotype has a count of ten or more. V is TRBV4-1 and J is TRBJ2-3; TRBD2 matches 13 bases. The CDR3 extends over 16 amino acids. CDR1 is MGHRA and CDR2 is YSYEKL in the germline V gene. V was clipped by 4 bases and J by 5 bases; unmatched bases: 6. CDR3: CASSRTSGGAEDTQYF. In DNA form, the CDR3 reads TGCGCCAGCAGCCGTACTAGCGGGGGGGCAGAAGATACGCAGTATTTT.

This clonotype was recorded a few times. The chain uses TRBV28 and TRBJ1-6, with 7 bases that match TRBD1. CDR3 length: 16 amino acids. After removal of 6 bases from V and 1 base from J, the junction contained 6 bases not matched to a gene. CDR1 and CDR2 (germline): MDHEN, SYDVKM. CDR3 DNA sequence: TGTGCCAGCAGCCAGGGGGGTGTTTCCTATAATTCACCCCTCCACTTT. This codes for CASSQGGVSYNSPLHF.

This clonotype was recorded many times. V and J are TRBV5-1 and TRBJ1-2; TRBD1 matches at 7 bases. The CDR3 covers 12 residues. Unmatched junction bases numbered 11, after V lost 9 bases and J lost 9 bases. Per germline, CDR1 SGHRS and CDR2 YFSETQ. The CDR3 spells CATLRQGLSYTF. CDR3 nucleotides: TGCGCCACCTTGAGACAGGGTTTAAGCTACACCTTC.

This clonotype has ten or more counts. V and J are TRBV6-1 and TRBJ1-5; D perhaps matches TRBD1 (6 bases). The CDR3 extends over 15 amino acids. Germline lookup yields CDR1 MNHNS and CDR2 SASEGT. Deletions cut 4 bases from V and 11 bases from J, with 21 bases between. As DNA, the CDR3 is TGTGCCAGCAGTGGACAGGACCGGGGCGTCGGGGCCCAGCATTTT. It is translated as CASSGQDRGVGAQHF.

V and J are TRBV6-2 or TRBV6-3 and TRBJ1-5; maybe TRBD1 (5 bases). Germline CDR1 reads MNHEY; CDR2 reads SVGEGT. V lost 8 bases to trimming and J lost 3 bases, with 23 bases between them. The length of the CDR3 is 17 residues. CDR3 protein: CASGSRDGRYYNQPQHF. The CDR3 nucleotides are TGTGCCAGCGGAAGCCGGGACGGACGTTACTACAATCAGCCCCAGCATTTT.

The chain is built from TRBV12-3 or TRBV12-4 and TRBJ2-6, with 7 bases fitting TRBD2. This CDR3 region has 14 residues. V trimming: 4 bases; J trimming: 8 bases; junction bases outside the gene matches: 5. CDR3 protein: CASSSPLASNVLTF. In DNA, the CDR3 is TGTGCCAGCAGTTCCCCACTAGCGTCCAACGTCCTGACTTTC.

This clonotype was seen a handful of times. This chain connects TRBV27 to TRBJ1-1, with D perhaps matching TRBD1 (5 bases). The germline CDR1 and CDR2 sequences are MNHEY and SMNVEV (reference sequence). V dropped 8 bases and J dropped 6 bases, with 13 bases sitting between them. The CDR3 contains 12 residues. The CDR3 sequence: CASWGLLSEAFF. The CDR3 DNA follows: TGTGCCAGCTGGGGACTCTTGTCTGAAGCTTTCTTT.

This clonotype showed up many times. The J gene is TRBJ2-7, the V gene TRBV6-2 or TRBV6-3; D remains unclear. CDR3 length: 19 residues. Germline V gives CDR1 MNHEY, CDR2 SVGEGT. Trimming shortened V by 6 bases and J by 5 bases, and 32 bases separated the two germline ends. The CDR3 DNA reads as TGTGCCAGCAGGGCCTTGACTTTCGTCCCCATAGTCCAGGTCAACGAGCAGTACTTC. This translates into CASRALTFVPIVQVNEQYF.

This clonotype was picked up many times. The V call is TRBV4-3, the J call TRBJ1-2; the D gene is possibly TRBD1 (5 bases). The V and J ends lost 0 bases and 5 bases respectively, with 13 bases between them. Germline V gives CDR1 LGHNA, CDR2 YSLEER. The CDR3 loop spans 15 amino acids. The chain's CDR3 is CASSQDGDVGYGYTF. Written as DNA, the CDR3 is TGCGCCAGCAGCCAAGATGGGGACGTAGGGTATGGCTACACCTTC.

The gene calls are TRBV5-1 and TRBJ2-4, with D perhaps assigned TRBD1 or TRBD2 (5 bases each). V lost 0 bases, J lost 1 base, and 20 bases lay in between. The CDR3 contains 19 residues. The germline gives CDR1 SGHRS, CDR2 YFSETQ. The CDR3 DNA is TGCGCCAGCAGCTTGGTTCAGGGTTCGGGGAGTTTGGCCAAAAACATTCAGTACTTC. Its translation is CASSLVQGSGSLAKNIQYF. The whole variable domain, remainder taken from reference TRBV5-1 and TRBJ2-4, is KAGVTQTPRYLIKTRGQQVTLSCSPISGHRSVSWYQQTPGQGLQFLFEYFSETQRNKGNFPGRFSGRQFSNSRSEMNVSTLELGDSALYLCASSLVQGSGSLAKNIQYFGAGTRLSVL.

This clonotype was counted between two and nine times. The V and J genes are TRBV5-5 and TRBJ1-2; no firm D call. Trimming took 5 bases from V and 4 from J, leaving 24 bases between them. Germline V gene sequence: CDR1 SGHKS, CDR2 YYEKEE (reference sequence). The CDR3 extends over 17 amino acids. CDR3 nucleotides: TGTGCCAGCAGAGTCGACTTAACACCCAAGGCGCTCTATGGCTACACCTTC. Its protein is CASRVDLTPKALYGYTF.

In its sample, this clonotype was seen a few times. V is TRBV21-1 and J is TRBJ2-7. TRBV21-1 is labeled a pseudogene. The CDR3 totals 14 residues. The CDR3 coding sequence is TGTGCCAGCAGCAAAATATCCAGCCTGAGGGAGCAGTACTTC. Protein product: CASSKISSLREQYF.

This clonotype was seen ten or more times. The rearrangement uses TRBV10-3 and TRBJ1-1; possible D gene TRBD1, 6 bases. The CDR3 extends over 14 amino acids. Deletions cut 0 bases from V and 7 bases from J, with 12 bases between. Germline V gene lookup returns CDR1 ENHRY and CDR2 SYGVKD. This CDR3 reads CAISESGGQGEAFF. CDR3 sequence (DNA): TGTGCCATCAGTGAGTCTGGGGGGCAAGGTGAAGCTTTCTTT.

The rearrangement joins TRBV10-3 to TRBJ2-5, with D possibly TRBD1 on 6 matching bases. Germline V gene sequence: CDR1 ENHRY, CDR2 SYGVKD. The CDR3 loop spans 15 amino acids. V lost 3 bases and J 0 bases, leaving 11 bases between the germline ends. The CDR3: CAISEGQIDQETQYF. In DNA form, the CDR3 reads TGTGCCATCAGTGAAGGACAGATAGACCAAGAGACCCAGTACTTC.

This clonotype was counted ten times or more. The chain joins TRBV11-2 to TRBJ1-2; D gene unclear. The V end lost 5 bases, the J end lost 4 bases, and 5 bases lay between the germline ends. Germline assignment: CDR1 SGHAT and CDR2 FQNNGV. This CDR3 comprises 11 residues. This CDR3 is CASSNTYGYTF. The CDR3 DNA is TGTGCCAGCAGCAACACCTATGGCTACACCTTC.

Ten or more counts support this clonotype. The chain carries TRBV14 and TRBJ2-6, with unresolved D. Trimming stripped 7 bases from V and 0 bases from J, with 4 bases between. Germline CDR1 SGHDN, CDR2 FVKESK. The CDR3 runs to 13 residues. CDR3 in amino acids: CASKNSGANVLTF. The CDR3 DNA is TGTGCCAGCAAGAACTCTGGGGCCAACGTCCTGACTTTC.

This clonotype appeared many times. This chain links TRBV24-1 with TRBJ2-3; no reliable D call. V lost 6 bases and J lost 2, with 2 bases in between. The CDR3 runs 11 residues. Per germline, CDR1 KGHDR and CDR2 SFDVKD. This chain's CDR3 is CATSYTDTQYF. The CDR3, as DNA: TGTGCCACCAGTTACACAGATACGCAGTATTTT.